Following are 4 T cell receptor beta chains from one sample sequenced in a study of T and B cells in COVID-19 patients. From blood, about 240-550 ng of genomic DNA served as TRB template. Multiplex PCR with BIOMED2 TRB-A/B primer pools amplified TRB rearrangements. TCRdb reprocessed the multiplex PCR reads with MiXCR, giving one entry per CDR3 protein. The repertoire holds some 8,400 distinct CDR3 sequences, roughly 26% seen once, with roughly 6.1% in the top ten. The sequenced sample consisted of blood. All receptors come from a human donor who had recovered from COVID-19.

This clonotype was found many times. CDR3 nucleotide sequence: TGTGCCAGCTCACCTGGGACAGGGCTCTACGAGCAGTACTTC. The encoded protein is CASSPGTGLYEQYF. This sequence joins TRBV18 and TRBJ2-7, with 9 bases lining up with TRBD1. CDR3 size: 14 residues. With V trimmed by 3 bases and J by 3 bases, 3 bases remained unmatched. CDR1 KGHSH and CDR2 LQKENI come from the germline V gene.

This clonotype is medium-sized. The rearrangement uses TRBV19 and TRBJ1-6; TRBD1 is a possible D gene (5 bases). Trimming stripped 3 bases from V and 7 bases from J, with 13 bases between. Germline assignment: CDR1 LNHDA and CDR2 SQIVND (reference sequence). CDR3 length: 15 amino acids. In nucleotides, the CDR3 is TGTGCCAGTAGTATTCTGGCAGGGACCAATTCACCCCTCCACTTT. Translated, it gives CASSILAGTNSPLHF. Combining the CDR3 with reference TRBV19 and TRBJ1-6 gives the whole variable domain DGGITQSPKYLFRKEGQNVTLSCEQNLNHDAMYWYRQDPGQGLRLIYYSQIVNDFQKGDIAEGYSVSREKKESFPLTVTSAQKNPTAFYLCASSILAGTNSPLHFGNGTRLTVT.

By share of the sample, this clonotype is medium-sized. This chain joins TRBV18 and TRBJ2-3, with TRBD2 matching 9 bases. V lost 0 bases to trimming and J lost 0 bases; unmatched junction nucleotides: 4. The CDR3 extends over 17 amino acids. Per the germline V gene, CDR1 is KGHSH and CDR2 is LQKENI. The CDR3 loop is CASSPPASGISTDTQYF. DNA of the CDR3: TGTGCCAGCTCACCACCGGCTAGCGGGATTAGCACAGATACGCAGTATTTT.

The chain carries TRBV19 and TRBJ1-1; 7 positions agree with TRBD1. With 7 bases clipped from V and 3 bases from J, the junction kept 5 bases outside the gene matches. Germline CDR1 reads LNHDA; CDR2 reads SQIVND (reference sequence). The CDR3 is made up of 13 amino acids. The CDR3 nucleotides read TGTGCCAGTACGGACAGGTCCTACACTGAAGCTTTCTTT. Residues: CASTDRSYTEAFF.